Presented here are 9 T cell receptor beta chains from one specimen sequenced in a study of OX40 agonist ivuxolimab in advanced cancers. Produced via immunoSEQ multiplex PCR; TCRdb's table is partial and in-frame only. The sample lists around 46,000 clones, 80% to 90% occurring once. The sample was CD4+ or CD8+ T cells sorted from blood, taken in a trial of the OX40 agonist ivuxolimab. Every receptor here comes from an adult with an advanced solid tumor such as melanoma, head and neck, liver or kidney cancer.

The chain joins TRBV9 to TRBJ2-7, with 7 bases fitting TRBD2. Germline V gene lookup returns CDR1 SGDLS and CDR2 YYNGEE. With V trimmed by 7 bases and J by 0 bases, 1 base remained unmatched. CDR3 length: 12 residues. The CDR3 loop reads CASAGVSYEQYF. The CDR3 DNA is TGTGCCAGCGCGGGGGTCTCCTACGAGCAGTACTTC. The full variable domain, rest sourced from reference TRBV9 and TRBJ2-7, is DSGVTQTPKHLITATGQRVTLRCSPRSGDLSVYWYQQSLDQGLQFLIQYYNGEERAKGNILERFSAQQFPDLHSELNLSSLELGDSALYFCASAGVSYEQYFGPGTRLTVT.

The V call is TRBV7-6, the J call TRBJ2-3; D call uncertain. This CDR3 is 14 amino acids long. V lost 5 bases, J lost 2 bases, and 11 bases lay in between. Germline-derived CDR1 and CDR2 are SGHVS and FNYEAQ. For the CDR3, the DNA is TGTGCCAGCAGCAGCGAACTAATCACAGATACGCAGTATTTT. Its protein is CASSSELITDTQYF.

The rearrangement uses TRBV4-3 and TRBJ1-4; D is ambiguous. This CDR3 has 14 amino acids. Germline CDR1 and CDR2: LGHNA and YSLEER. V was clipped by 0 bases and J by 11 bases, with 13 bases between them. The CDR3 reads CASSQDFVKEKLFF. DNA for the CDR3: TGCGCCAGCAGCCAAGATTTTGTAAAGGAGAAACTGTTTTTT.

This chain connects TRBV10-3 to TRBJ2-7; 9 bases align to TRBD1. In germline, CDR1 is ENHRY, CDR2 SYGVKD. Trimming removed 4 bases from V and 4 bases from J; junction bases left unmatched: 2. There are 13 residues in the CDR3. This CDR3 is CAISAGQGYEQYF. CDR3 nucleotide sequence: TGTGCCATCAGTGCTGGACAGGGGTACGAGCAGTACTTC.

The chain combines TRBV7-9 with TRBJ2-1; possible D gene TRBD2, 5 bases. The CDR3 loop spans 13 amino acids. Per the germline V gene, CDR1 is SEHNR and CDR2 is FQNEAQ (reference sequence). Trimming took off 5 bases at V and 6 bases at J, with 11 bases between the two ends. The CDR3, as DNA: TGTGCCAGCAGCCCGGGGTACGTCAATGAGCAGTTCTTC. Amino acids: CASSPGYVNEQFF.

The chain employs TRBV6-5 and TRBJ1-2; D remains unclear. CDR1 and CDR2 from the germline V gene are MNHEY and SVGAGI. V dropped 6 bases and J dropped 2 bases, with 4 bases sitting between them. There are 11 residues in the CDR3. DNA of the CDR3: TGTGCCAGCAGCCACAACTATGGCTACACCTTC. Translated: CASSHNYGYTF.

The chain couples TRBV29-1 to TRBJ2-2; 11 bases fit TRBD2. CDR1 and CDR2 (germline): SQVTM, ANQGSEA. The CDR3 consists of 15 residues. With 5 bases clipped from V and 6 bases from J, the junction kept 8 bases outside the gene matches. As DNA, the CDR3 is TGCAGCGTTCGCACTAGCGGGAGTACTGCCGGGGAGCTGTTTTTT. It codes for CSVRTSGSTAGELFF.

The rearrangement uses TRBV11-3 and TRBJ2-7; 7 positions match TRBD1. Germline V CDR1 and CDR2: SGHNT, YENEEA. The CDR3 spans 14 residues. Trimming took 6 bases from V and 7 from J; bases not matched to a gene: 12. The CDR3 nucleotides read TGTGCCAGCAGTCATCGTGATAGGGGGCTGGAGCAGTACTTC. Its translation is CASSHRDRGLEQYF.

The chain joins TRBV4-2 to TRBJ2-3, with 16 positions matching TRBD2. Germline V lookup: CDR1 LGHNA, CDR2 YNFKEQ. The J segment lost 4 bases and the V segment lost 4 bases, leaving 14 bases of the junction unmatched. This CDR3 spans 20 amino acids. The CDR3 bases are TGTGCCAGCAGCCTCCTTGTCGGGACTAGCGGGAGGGAGGGGGCAGATACGCAGTATTTT. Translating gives CASSLLVGTSGREGADTQYF.